This TCR beta chain was sequenced in a study of T cell responses to AZD1222 COVID-19 vaccine. Regarding this clone: Its antigen is undetermined.

The study, taken as a whole, reports: Baseline testing showed seropositivity in only a handful of AZD1222 recipients.

Clones were sequenced by immunoSEQ multiplex PCR, and TCRdb holds only the in-frame ones, with some missing. The table has some 130,000 clones, over 75% seen once; the top ten hold around 7.8%. The CDR3 spans 15 residues. Germline CDR1 reads SGHNT; CDR2 reads YYREEE (reference sequence). V shed 2 bases and J 0 bases; nucleotides not matched to a gene: 5. The source of this sequence is an adult in good health. This chain connects TRBV5-4 to TRBJ2-7; 7 nucleotides align to TRBD1. Sequencing used peripheral blood, obtained on day 0 of AZD1222 vaccination. This CDR3 is CASSFSGQSSYEQYF. CDR3 nucleotides: TGTGCCAGCAGCTTTTCGGGACAGAGCTCCTACGAGCAGTACTTC.